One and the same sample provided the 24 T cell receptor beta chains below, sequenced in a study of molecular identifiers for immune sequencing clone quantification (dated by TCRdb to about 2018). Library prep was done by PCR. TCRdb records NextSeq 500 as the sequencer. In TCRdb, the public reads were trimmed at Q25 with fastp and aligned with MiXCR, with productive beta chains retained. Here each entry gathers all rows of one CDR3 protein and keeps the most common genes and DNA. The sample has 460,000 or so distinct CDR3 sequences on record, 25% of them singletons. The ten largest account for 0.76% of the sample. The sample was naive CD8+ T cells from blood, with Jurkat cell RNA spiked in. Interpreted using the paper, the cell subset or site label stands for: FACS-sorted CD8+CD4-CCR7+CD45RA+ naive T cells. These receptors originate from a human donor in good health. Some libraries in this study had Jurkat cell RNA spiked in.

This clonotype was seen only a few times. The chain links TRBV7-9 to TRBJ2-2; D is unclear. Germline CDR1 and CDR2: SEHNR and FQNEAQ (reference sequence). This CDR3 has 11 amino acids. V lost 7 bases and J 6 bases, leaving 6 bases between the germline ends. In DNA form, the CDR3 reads TGTGCCAGCAAAGGTTCCGGGGAGCTGTTTTTT. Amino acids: CASKGSGELFF.

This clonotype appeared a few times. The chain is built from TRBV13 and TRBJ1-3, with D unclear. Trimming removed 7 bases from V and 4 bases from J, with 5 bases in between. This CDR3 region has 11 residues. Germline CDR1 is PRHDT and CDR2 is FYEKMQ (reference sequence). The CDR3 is CASTEGNTIYF. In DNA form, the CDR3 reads TGTGCCAGCACCGAAGGAAACACCATATATTTT. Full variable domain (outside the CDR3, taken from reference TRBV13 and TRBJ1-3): AAGVIQSPRHLIKEKRETATLKCYPIPRHDTVYWYQQGPGQDPQFLISFYEKMQSDKGSIPDRFSAQQFSDYHSELNMSSLELGDSALYFCASTEGNTIYFGEGSWLTVV.

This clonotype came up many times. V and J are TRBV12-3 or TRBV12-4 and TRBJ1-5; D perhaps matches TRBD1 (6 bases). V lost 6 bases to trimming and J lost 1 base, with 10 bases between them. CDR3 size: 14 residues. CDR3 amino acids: CASSQQGSNQPQHF. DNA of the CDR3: TGTGCCAGCAGCCAACAGGGAAGCAATCAGCCCCAGCATTTT.

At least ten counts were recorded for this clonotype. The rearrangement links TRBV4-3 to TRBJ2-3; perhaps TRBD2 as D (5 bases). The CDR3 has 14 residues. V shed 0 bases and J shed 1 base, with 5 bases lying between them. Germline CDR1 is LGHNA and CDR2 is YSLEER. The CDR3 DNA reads TGCGCCAGCAGCCAAGAGGAGGGCACAGATACGCAGTATTTT. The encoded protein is CASSQEEGTDTQYF.

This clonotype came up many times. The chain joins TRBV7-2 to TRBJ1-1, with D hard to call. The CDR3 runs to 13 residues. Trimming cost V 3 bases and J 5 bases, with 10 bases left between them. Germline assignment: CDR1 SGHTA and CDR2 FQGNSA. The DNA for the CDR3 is TGTGCCAGCAGCTTGGTTCGACGGACTGAAGCTTTCTTT. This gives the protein CASSLVRRTEAFF.

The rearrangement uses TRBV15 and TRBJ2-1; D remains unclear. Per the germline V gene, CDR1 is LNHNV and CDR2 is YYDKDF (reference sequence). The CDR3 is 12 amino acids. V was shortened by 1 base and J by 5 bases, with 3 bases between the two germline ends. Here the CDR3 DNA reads TGTGCCACCAGCAGAGTAAACAATGAGCAGTTCTTC. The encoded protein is CATSRVNNEQFF.

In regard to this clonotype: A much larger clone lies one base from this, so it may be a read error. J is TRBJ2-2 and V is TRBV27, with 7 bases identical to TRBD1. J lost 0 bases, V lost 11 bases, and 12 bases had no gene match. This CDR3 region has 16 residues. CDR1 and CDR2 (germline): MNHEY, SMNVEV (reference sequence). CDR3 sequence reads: CACSTGTVANTGELFF. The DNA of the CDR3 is TGTGCCTGCTCGACCGGGACAGTCGCGAACACCGGGGAGCTGTTTTTT.

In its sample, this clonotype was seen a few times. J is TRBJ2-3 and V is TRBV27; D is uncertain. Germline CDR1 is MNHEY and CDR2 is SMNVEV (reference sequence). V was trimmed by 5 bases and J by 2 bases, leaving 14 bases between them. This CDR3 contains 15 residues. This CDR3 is CASSPQELFTDTQYF. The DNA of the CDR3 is TGTGCCAGCAGTCCCCAGGAGCTTTTCACAGATACGCAGTATTTT.

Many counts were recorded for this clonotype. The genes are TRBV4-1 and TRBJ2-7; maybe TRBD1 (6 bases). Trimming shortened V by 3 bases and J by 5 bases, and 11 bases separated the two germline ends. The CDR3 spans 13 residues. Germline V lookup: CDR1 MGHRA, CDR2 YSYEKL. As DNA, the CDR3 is TGCGCCAGCAGCCAGGAGAACAGGGACGAGCAGTACTTC. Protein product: CASSQENRDEQYF.

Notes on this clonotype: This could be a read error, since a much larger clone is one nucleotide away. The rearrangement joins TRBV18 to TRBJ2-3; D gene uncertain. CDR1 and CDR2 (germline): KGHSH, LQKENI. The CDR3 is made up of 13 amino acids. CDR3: CANSQDNTDTQYF. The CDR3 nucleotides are TGTGCCAACTCACAAGACAACACAGATACGCAGTATTTT.

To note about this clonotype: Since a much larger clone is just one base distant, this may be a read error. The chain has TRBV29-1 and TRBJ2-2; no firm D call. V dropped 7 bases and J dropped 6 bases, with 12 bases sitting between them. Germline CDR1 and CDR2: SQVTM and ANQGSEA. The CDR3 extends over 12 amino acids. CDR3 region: CSAQEWSGELFF. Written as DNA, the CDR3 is TGCAGCGCTCAGGAGTGGTCCGGGGAGCTGTTTTTT.

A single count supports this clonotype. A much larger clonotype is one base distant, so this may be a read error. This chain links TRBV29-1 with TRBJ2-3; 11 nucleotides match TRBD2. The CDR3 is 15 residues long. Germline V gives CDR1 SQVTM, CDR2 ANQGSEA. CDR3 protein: CSVDPGTSGTDTLYF. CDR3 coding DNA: TGCAGCGTAGACCCCGGGACTAGCGGAACAGATACGCTGTATTTT.

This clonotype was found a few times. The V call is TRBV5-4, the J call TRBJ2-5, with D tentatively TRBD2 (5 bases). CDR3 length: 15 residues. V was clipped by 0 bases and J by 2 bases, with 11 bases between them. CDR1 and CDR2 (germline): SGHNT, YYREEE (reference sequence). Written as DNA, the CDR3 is TGTGCCAGCAGCTTGGTGCCTAGGGAGCAAGAGACCCAGTACTTC. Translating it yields CASSLVPREQETQYF.

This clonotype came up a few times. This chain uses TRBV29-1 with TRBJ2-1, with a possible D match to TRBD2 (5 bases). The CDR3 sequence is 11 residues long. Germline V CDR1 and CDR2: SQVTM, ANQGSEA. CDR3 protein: CSSASYNEQFF. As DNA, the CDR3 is TGCAGTAGCGCATCCTACAATGAGCAGTTCTTC.

The CDR3 reads CASSLGRGWVSYEQYF. The CDR3 bases are TGTGCCAGCAGCTTGGGTCGGGGTTGGGTAAGCTACGAGCAGTACTTC. The gene calls are TRBV5-6 and TRBJ2-7, with a weak D call TRBD2 (5 bases). Trimming stripped 0 bases from V and 3 bases from J, with 16 bases between. Germline values: CDR1 SGHDT, CDR2 YYEEEE. This CDR3 comprises 16 residues. Drawing the rest from reference TRBV5-6 and TRBJ2-7, the complete variable domain is DAGVTQSPTHLIKTRGQQVTLRCSPKSGHDTVSWYQQALGQGPQFIFQYYEEEERQRGNFPDRFSGHQFPNYSSELNVNALLLGDSALYLCASSLGRGWVSYEQYFGPGTRLTVT.

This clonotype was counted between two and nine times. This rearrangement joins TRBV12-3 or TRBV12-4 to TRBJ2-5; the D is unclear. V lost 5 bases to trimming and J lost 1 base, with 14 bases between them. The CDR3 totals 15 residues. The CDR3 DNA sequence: TGTGCCAGCAGTGAAGCGCAGGACGGCCAAGAGACCCAGTACTTC. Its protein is CASSEAQDGQETQYF.

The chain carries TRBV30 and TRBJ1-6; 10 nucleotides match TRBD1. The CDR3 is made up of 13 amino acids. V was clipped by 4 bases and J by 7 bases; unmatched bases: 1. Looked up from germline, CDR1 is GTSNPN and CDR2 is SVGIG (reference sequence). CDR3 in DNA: TGTGCCTGGAAGGGACAGGGGAATTCACCCCTCCACTTT. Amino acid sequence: CAWKGQGNSPLHF.

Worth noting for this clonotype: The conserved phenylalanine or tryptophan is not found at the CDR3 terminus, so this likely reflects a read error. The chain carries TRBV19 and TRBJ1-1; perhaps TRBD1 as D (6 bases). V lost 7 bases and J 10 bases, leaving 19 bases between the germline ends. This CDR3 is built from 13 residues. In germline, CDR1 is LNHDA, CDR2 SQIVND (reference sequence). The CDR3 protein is CASMADSELAAFL. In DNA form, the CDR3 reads TGTGCCAGTATGGCGGACAGCGAGCTTGCAGCTTTCTTG.

In DNA form, the CDR3 reads TGCAGCGTTGAAGATCTAACAAACGAGCAGTACTTC. Its translation: CSVEDLTNEQYF. This chain joins TRBV29-1 and TRBJ2-7; D gene ambiguous. V gave up 0 bases and J gave up 5 bases, with 8 bases separating them. This CDR3 spans 12 amino acids. Germline lookup yields CDR1 SQVTM and CDR2 ANQGSEA.

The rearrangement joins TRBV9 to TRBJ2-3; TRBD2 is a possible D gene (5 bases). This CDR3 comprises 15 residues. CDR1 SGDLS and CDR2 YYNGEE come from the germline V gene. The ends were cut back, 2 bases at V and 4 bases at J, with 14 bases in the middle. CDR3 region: CASSVGDWRSDTQYF. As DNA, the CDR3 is TGTGCCAGCAGCGTGGGTGACTGGAGGTCAGATACGCAGTATTTT.

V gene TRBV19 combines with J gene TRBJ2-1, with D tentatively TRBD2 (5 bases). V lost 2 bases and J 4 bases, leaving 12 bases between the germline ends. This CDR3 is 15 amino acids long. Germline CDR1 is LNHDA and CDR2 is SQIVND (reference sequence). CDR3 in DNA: TGTGCCAGTAGTATACAAGCGGAAGTGTACAATGAGCAGTTCTTC. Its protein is CASSIQAEVYNEQFF.

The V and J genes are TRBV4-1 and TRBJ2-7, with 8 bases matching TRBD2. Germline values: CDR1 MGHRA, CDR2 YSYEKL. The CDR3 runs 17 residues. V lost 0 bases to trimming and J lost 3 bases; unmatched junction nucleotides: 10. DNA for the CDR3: TGCGCCAGCAGCCAAGATTCCATCGGCGGGAGGCACTACGAGCAGTACTTC. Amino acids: CASSQDSIGGRHYEQYF.

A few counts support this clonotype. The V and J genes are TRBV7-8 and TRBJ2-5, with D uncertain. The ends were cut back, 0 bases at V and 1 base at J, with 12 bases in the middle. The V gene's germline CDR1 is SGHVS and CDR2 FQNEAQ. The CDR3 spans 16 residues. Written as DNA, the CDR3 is TGTGCCAGCAGCTTAGCTTTCGGGCCCCTCCAAGAGACCCAGTACTTC. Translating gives CASSLAFGPLQETQYF. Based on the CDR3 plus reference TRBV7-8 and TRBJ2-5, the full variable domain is GAGVSQSPRYKVAKRGQDVALRCDPISGHVSLFWYQQALGQGPEFLTYFQNEAQLDKSGLPSDRFFAERPEGSVSTLKIQRTQQEDSAVYLCASSLAFGPLQETQYFGPGTRLLVL.

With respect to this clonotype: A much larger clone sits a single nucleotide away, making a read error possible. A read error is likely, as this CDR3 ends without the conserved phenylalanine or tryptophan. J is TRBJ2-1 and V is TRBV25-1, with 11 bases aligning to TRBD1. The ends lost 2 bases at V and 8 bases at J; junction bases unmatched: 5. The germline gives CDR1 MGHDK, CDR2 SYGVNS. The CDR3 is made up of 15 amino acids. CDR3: CASSEVGQGAYEQFL. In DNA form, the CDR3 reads TGTGCCAGCAGTGAAGTCGGACAGGGGGCCTATGAGCAGTTCCTC.